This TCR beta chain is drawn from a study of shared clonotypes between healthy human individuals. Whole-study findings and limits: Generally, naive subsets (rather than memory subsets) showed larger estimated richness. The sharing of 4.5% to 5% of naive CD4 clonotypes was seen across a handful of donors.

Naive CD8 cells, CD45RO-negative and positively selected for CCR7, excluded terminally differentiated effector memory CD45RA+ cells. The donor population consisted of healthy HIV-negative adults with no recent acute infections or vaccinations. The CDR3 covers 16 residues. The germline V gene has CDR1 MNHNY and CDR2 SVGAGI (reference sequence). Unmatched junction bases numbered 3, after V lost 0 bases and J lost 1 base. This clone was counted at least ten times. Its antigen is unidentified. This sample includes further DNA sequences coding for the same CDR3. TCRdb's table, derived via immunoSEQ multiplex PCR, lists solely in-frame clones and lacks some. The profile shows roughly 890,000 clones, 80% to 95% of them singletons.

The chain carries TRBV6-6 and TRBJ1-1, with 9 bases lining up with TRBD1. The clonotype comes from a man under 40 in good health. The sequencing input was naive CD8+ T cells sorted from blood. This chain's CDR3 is CASSYSPGQGNTEAFF. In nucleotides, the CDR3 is TGTGCCAGCAGTTACTCGCCGGGACAGGGGAACACTGAAGCTTTCTTT.